These 7 T cell receptor beta chains were sequenced from one sample in a study of response to subunit inactivated influenza vaccine. TCRdb reprocessed the RT-PCR reads via MiXCR and lists one record per CDR3 protein. Seen here are 150,000 or so distinct CDR3 sequences, roughly 11% observed once, and the top ten hold over 10%. Sequenced material: non-naive T cells sorted from PBMCs, taken more than 35 days after vaccination. The receptors come from a man aged 50 to 60 who received an inactivated influenza vaccine.

This clonotype was counted at least ten times. The chain carries TRBV4-3 and TRBJ1-3; TRBD1 is a possible D gene (6 bases). V was pared by 0 bases and J by 4 bases, with 16 bases between. The CDR3 spans 17 residues. Germline CDR1 is LGHNA and CDR2 is YSLEER. The CDR3 coding sequence is TGCGCCAGCAGCCAAGATACGGCAGGGGAAGGAGGAAACACCATATATTTT. Amino acid sequence: CASSQDTAGEGGNTIYF.

Worth noting for this clonotype: Possible read error: a much larger clone is one base away. V usage is TRBV12-3 or TRBV12-4 and J usage is TRBJ1-1; D is unresolved. This CDR3 region has 15 residues. CDR3 residues: CAISLEAGLYTEAFF. CDR3 nucleotides: TGTGCCATCAGTTTAGAAGCAGGACTATACACTGAAGCTTTCTTT.

The chain joins TRBV12-3 or TRBV12-4 to TRBJ2-1; a possible D gene is TRBD2 (6 bases). The V and J ends lost 6 bases and 1 base respectively, with 13 bases between them. CDR3 length: 15 amino acids. The CDR3 here is CASRAGTGSYNEQFF. The CDR3 coding sequence is TGTGCCAGCAGGGCGGGGACGGGATCCTACAATGAGCAGTTCTTC.

A few counts support this clonotype. J is TRBJ1-2 and V is TRBV6-1; possible D gene TRBD1, 6 bases. The germline V gene has CDR1 MNHNS and CDR2 SASEGT. Trimming stripped 7 bases from V and 0 bases from J, with 12 bases between. CDR3 length: 14 residues. The DNA for the CDR3 is TGTGCCAGCAAACTGGGACAAGCTAACTATGGCTACACCTTC. It codes for CASKLGQANYGYTF.

This clonotype was detected ten times or more. The chain joins TRBV7-9 to TRBJ2-1, with 8 bases that match TRBD1. After removal of 5 bases from V and 6 bases from J, the junction contained 6 bases not matched to a gene. In germline, CDR1 is SEHNR, CDR2 FQNEAQ (reference sequence). The CDR3 contains 14 residues. The CDR3 nucleotides read TGTGCCAGCAGCCAATCCGGGACAGGCAATGAGCAGTTCTTC. Translated: CASSQSGTGNEQFF.

This clonotype was detected only once. The rearrangement uses TRBV7-9 and TRBJ1-4, with D possibly being TRBD1 (6 bases). The CDR3 is 15 residues long. Trimming took off 5 bases at V and 7 bases at J, with 17 bases between the two ends. Germline V gene lookup returns CDR1 SEHNR and CDR2 FQNEAQ (reference sequence). The CDR3 here is CASSPQVRGGEKLFF. The DNA for the CDR3 is TGTGCCAGCAGCCCCCAGGTCAGGGGTGGTGAAAAACTGTTTTTT.

This clonotype has just a few counts. The chain couples TRBV6-2 or TRBV6-3 to TRBJ2-6; 8 nucleotides match TRBD1. Germline values: CDR1 MNHEY, CDR2 SVGEGT. The CDR3 runs 18 residues. V was pared by 6 bases and J by 2 bases, with 12 bases of the junction left unmatched. The CDR3 bases are TGTGCCAGCAGCCGCACCGGACAGGGCTCCCCTGGGGCCAACGTCCTGACTTTC. Encoded protein: CASSRTGQGSPGANVLTF.